Listed here are 6 T cell receptor beta chains from one sample, sequenced in a study of blood T cell repertoires in COVID-19. Profiled with immunoSEQ multiplex PCR; TCRdb holds only in-frame clones, not every one. This sample yields 370,000 or so clones, of which about 80% are seen a single time; 1.1% belongs to the top ten. Source material: peripheral blood. The receptors shown here come from a human donor with acute or convalescent COVID-19. The donor label of this sample is uncertain.

The chain carries TRBV18 and TRBJ1-3; D call uncertain. V lost 3 bases to trimming and J lost 0 bases, with 9 bases between them. CDR1 is KGHSH, CDR2 LQKENI, per germline. The CDR3 runs 15 residues. The CDR3 DNA is TGTGCCAGCTCACCTCGGTCTGTCTCTGGAAACACCATATATTTT. Protein sequence: CASSPRSVSGNTIYF.

This clone appeared a few times. This rearrangement joins TRBV11-2 to TRBJ1-1; no reliable D call. The CDR3 runs 13 residues. V shed 0 bases and J shed 4 bases, with 6 bases lying between them. CDR1 is SGHAT and CDR2 is FQNNGV in the germline V gene. The CDR3 loop is CASSLEPSTEAFF. The CDR3 coding sequence is TGTGCCAGCAGCTTAGAACCTAGCACTGAAGCTTTCTTT.

The chain couples TRBV3-1 (or the pseudogene TRBV3-2) to TRBJ2-2, with D unresolved. This CDR3 is built from 13 residues. The germline V gene encodes CDR1 LGHDT and CDR2 YNNKEL (reference sequence). V was cut by 4 bases and J by 5 bases, with 8 bases left in between. CDR3 DNA sequence: TGTGCCAGCAGCCCCAGATCGACCGGGGAGCTGTTTTTT. This codes for CASSPRSTGELFF.

This clone was seen a handful of times. J is TRBJ1-2 and V is TRBV6-5; 8 bases are shared with TRBD1. The germline CDR1 and CDR2 sequences are MNHEY and SVGAGI. The trim removed 7 bases at V and 4 bases at J, leaving 11 bases unmatched. The CDR3 is 15 residues long. CDR3 DNA: TGTGCCAGCAATTTGGACAGGGTCAACCCCTATGGCTACACCTTC. This translates into CASNLDRVNPYGYTF.

The chain has TRBV6-6 and TRBJ1-1; TRBD1 matches at 10 bases. The V segment lost 5 bases and the J segment 6 bases; nucleotides outside the gene matches: 12. The CDR3 sequence is 16 residues long. The germline gives CDR1 MNHNY, CDR2 SVGAGI (reference sequence). The CDR3 coding sequence is TGTGCCAGCAGTCCAGCGATAACCGGGACAGGGGCTGAAGCTTTCTTT. Protein: CASSPAITGTGAEAFF.

Only one count was recorded for this clone. The chain links TRBV6-5 to TRBJ1-2, with D unresolved. The CDR3 contains 14 residues. With 6 bases removed from V and 4 bases from J, the gap between germline ends came to 15 bases. Germline CDR1 and CDR2: MNHEY and SVGAGI. The CDR3 protein is CASSSGSPPYGYTF. For the CDR3, the DNA is TGTGCCAGCAGCTCCGGGTCACCCCCCTATGGCTACACCTTC.